This T cell receptor (beta chain) came from a study of blood T cell repertoires in COVID-19. Whole-study context: Specimens from acute and convalescent COVID-19 originated in the United States, Italy and Spain. In each case, the material was cDNA or gDNA derived from T cells, B-cell-depleted T cells, or PBMCs.

Using immunoSEQ multiplex PCR, the repertoire was profiled, and TCRdb retains in-frame clones only, with some absent. This table has approximately 280,000 clones, around 90% appearing once. Per the germline V gene, CDR1 is GTSNPN and CDR2 is SVGIG (reference sequence). The V gene lost 2 bases and the J gene lost 3 bases, with 17 bases spanning the gap. This CDR3 contains 15 residues. Followed over time, Seattle patients had been enrolled while infection was active. The genes are TRBV30 and TRBJ2-7; D is uncertain. The clonotype was recovered from a woman in her twenties or thirties with COVID-19, enrolled during active disease. Specimen: peripheral blood. CDR3 sequence: CAWSSLGYPDYEQYF. CDR3 DNA sequence: TGTGCCTGGAGTTCCCTGGGCTATCCGGACTACGAGCAGTACTTC. The whole variable domain, filled in from reference TRBV30 and TRBJ2-7, reads SQTIHQWPATLVQPVGSPLSLECTVEGTSNPNLYWYRQAAGRGLQLLFYSVGIGQISSEVPQNLSASRPQDRQFILSSKKLLLSDSGFYLCAWSSLGYPDYEQYFGPGTRLTVT.